The 14 T cell receptor beta chains below all came from one sample that was sequenced in a study of T cell changes during pregnancy in multiple sclerosis. Repertoires were generated with immunoSEQ multiplex PCR, while TCRdb's copy carries only in-frame clones and drops some. The table records about 36,000 clones, roughly 91% of them present only once. Specimen: CD4+ T cells from peripheral blood mononuclear cells, collected in the second trimester of pregnancy. The receptor set was obtained from a female donor in good health, enrolled as a control in a pregnancy study.

Written as DNA, the CDR3 is TGTGCCACCAGCGAACCTCACAGGGGCAACTATGGCTACACCTTC. Encoded protein: CATSEPHRGNYGYTF. The V and J genes are TRBV15 and TRBJ1-2; the match to TRBD1 covers 7 bases. Trimming took 5 bases from V and 2 from J; bases not matched to a gene: 8. The germline V gene encodes CDR1 LNHNV and CDR2 YYDKDF (reference sequence). The CDR3 has 15 amino acids. The whole variable domain, filled in from reference TRBV15 and TRBJ1-2, reads DAMVIQNPRYQVTQFGKPVTLSCSQTLNHNVMYWYQQKSSQAPKLLFHYYDKDFNNEADTPDNFQSRRPNTSFCFLDIRSPGLGDTAMYLCATSEPHRGNYGYTFGSGTRLTVV.

CDR3 sequence reads: CASSLGAGMYQPQHF. CDR3 coding DNA: TGTGCCAGCAGCTTGGGGGCAGGGATGTATCAGCCCCAGCATTTT. V gene TRBV5-6 combines with J gene TRBJ1-5; the D gene is possibly TRBD1 (5 bases). The CDR3 loop spans 15 amino acids. The germline CDR1 and CDR2 sequences are SGHDT and YYEEEE. V lost 0 bases and J 5 bases, leaving 12 bases between the germline ends.

The chain has TRBV6-5 and TRBJ2-2, with unresolved D. The CDR3 is 14 residues long. Germline V gene lookup returns CDR1 MNHEY and CDR2 SVGAGI. V lost 5 bases, J lost 1 base, and 8 bases lay in between. The CDR3 reads CASSRTGNTGELFF. The CDR3, as DNA: TGTGCCAGCAGTCGAACCGGGAACACCGGGGAGCTGTTTTTT.

The CDR3: CASLHRGSSYEQYF. The DNA for the CDR3 is TGTGCCAGTCTGCACAGGGGCAGCTCCTACGAGCAGTACTTC. The chain has TRBV2 and TRBJ2-7; 7 bases match TRBD1. The junction had 8 bases not matched to a gene; V was cut back by 9 bases and J by 0 bases. CDR1 and CDR2 from the germline V gene are SNHLY and FYNNEI. The CDR3 sequence is 14 residues long.

The chain recombines TRBV7-2 with TRBJ2-7, with a possible D match to TRBD2 (6 bases). CDR1 and CDR2 from the germline V gene are SGHTA and FQGNSA. The germline V and J ends were trimmed by 6 bases and 4 bases, with 19 bases remaining between them. The CDR3 has 15 amino acids. The CDR3 spells CASRKEVLAGYEQYF. The CDR3, as DNA: TGTGCCAGCAGGAAAGAGGTACTAGCCGGGTACGAGCAGTACTTC.

The chain couples TRBV27 to TRBJ1-1, with a weak D call TRBD1 (5 bases). V was shortened by 6 bases and J by 5 bases, with 13 bases between the two germline ends. Germline V gene sequence: CDR1 MNHEY, CDR2 SMNVEV (reference sequence). The CDR3 extends over 13 amino acids. CDR3 protein: CASRTTVRTEAFF. In nucleotides, the CDR3 is TGTGCCAGCAGAACGACAGTTCGGACTGAAGCTTTCTTT.

This chain joins TRBV12-5 and TRBJ1-1; the D is unclear. This CDR3 is built from 10 residues. Germline V gene data show CDR1 as LGHNT and CDR2 as FRNRAP. V lost 5 bases and J lost 7, with 5 bases in between. This CDR3 reads CASGAYEAFF. CDR3 nucleotides: TGTGCTAGTGGTGCCTATGAAGCTTTCTTT.

This sequence joins TRBV4-1 and TRBJ1-1; no firm D call. V was trimmed by 4 bases and J by 1 base, leaving 13 bases between them. This CDR3 has 15 amino acids. CDR1 and CDR2 (germline): MGHRA, YSYEKL. The CDR3 reads CASSLLLPGNTEAFF. CDR3 nucleotides: TGCGCCAGCAGCCTCCTATTACCAGGGAACACTGAAGCTTTCTTT.

This chain uses TRBV29-1 with TRBJ2-3; TRBD2 is a possible D gene (5 bases). Trimming removed 2 bases at V and 4 bases at J, with 16 bases between. CDR3 length equals 15 residues. Per the germline V gene, CDR1 is SQVTM and CDR2 is ANQGSEA. The CDR3 DNA reads as TGCAGCGTTGAACTAGCAGGCCTAATCCCAGATACGCAGTATTTT. This codes for CSVELAGLIPDTQYF.

The V and J genes are TRBV11-3 and TRBJ2-7; TRBD1 matches 7 bases. The CDR3 has 13 amino acids. Per germline, CDR1 SGHNT and CDR2 YENEEA. The J segment lost 4 bases and the V segment lost 5 bases, leaving 5 bases of the junction unmatched. The CDR3 DNA sequence: TGTGCCAGCAGCCAAGGGGGCCCTTACGAGCAGTACTTC. It encodes CASSQGGPYEQYF.

The genes are TRBV9 and TRBJ2-3; TRBD2 matches 14 bases. Germline lookup yields CDR1 SGDLS and CDR2 YYNGEE. CDR3 length: 19 residues. The V and J ends lost 0 bases and 0 bases, in that order; junction bases with no gene match: 6. CDR3 sequence: CASSVGWTSGGKSTDTQYF. CDR3 DNA sequence: TGTGCCAGCAGCGTAGGTTGGACTAGCGGGGGGAAAAGCACAGATACGCAGTATTTT.

This clone was counted once. The CDR3 reads CASSLVAGVNEQFF. In nucleotides, the CDR3 is TGTGCCAGCAGCTTAGTCGCGGGAGTCAATGAGCAGTTCTTC. The V and J genes are TRBV7-8 and TRBJ2-1; 7 positions match TRBD2. Germline CDR1 SGHVS, CDR2 FQNEAQ. The CDR3 has 14 residues. V was pared by 1 base and J by 6 bases, with 3 bases of the junction left unmatched.

V gene TRBV20-1 combines with J gene TRBJ1-1; D perhaps matches TRBD1 (5 bases). Between the trimmed V and J ends, which lost 5 bases and 1 base, there was a span of 5 bases. Germline assignment: CDR1 DFQATT and CDR2 SNEGSKA (reference sequence). The CDR3 has 11 amino acids. Here the CDR3 DNA reads TGCAGTGCTGGACAGAACACTGAAGCTTTCTTT. Residues: CSAGQNTEAFF.

This chain links TRBV19 with TRBJ1-1, with D unclear. Per the germline V gene, CDR1 is LNHDA and CDR2 is SQIVND (reference sequence). The CDR3 has 11 residues. Trimming removed 4 bases from V and 6 bases from J, with 6 bases in between. For the CDR3, the DNA is TGTGCCAGTAGTACACAGTCTGAAGCTTTCTTT. Amino acids: CASSTQSEAFF.